This T cell receptor (beta chain) is from a study of cytomegalovirus exposure and HLA in healthy donors. Germline assignment: CDR1 SEHNR and CDR2 FQNEAQ (reference sequence). This CDR3 comprises 14 residues. V was shortened by 1 base and J by 6 bases, with 12 bases between the two germline ends. To note about this clone: Antigen specificity is unknown.

Both 60 Vbeta primers and 13 Jbeta primers went into the PCR. The repertoire was sequenced with immunoSEQ multiplex PCR; TCRdb's copy has only in-frame clones and lacks some. There are 130,000 to 150,000 clones in the sample; around 80% occur only once, and under 7.5% lies in the top ten. Study conclusions and caveats: Later analysis revealed greater clonal expansion in HLA-associated TCR beta chains than in equally common others. Within the data, a cluster of highly shared sequence variants was likely a sequencing artifact. Later analysis placed DRB1 highest and HLA-C lowest in TCR association rates, which differed by HLA locus. An analysis done earlier found most TCR beta V segments productive about 87% or about 30% of the time.

Sequencing was done on a sample of PBMCs. The J gene is TRBJ1-1, the V gene TRBV7-9; TRBD1 might be the D (6 bases). The source is a middle-aged man in good health and CMV-seropositive. The CDR3 region is CASSLEGGLAEAFF. The CDR3 DNA reads TGTGCCAGCAGCTTAGAGGGGGGGCTGGCTGAAGCTTTCTTT.